This TCR beta chain was identified in a study of shared clonotypes between healthy human individuals. On this clone itself: Its antigen is still unknown.

Clones were sequenced by immunoSEQ multiplex PCR, and TCRdb holds only the in-frame ones, with some missing. The sample lists about a million clones, around 80% seen once, with approximately 1.5% in the top ten. Study-level findings and limits: A generally larger estimated richness was seen in naive subsets than in memory subsets. Represented diversity (both genetic and exposure-history) was limited by the small number of donors.

The CDR3 spans 14 residues. The trim removed 7 bases at V and 4 bases at J, leaving 5 bases unmatched. In germline, CDR1 is ENHRY, CDR2 SYGVKD. The V and J genes are TRBV10-3 and TRBJ2-3; 10 nucleotides align to TRBD2. The receptor was derived from a man aged 18 to 29 in good health. The sequenced sample consisted of memory CD4+ T cells sorted from blood. The sample's subset: CD45RA-negative fraction. As DNA, the CDR3 is TGTGCCATCACGTCTAGCGGGAGTTCAGATACGCAGTATTTT. Encoded protein: CAITSSGSSDTQYF.